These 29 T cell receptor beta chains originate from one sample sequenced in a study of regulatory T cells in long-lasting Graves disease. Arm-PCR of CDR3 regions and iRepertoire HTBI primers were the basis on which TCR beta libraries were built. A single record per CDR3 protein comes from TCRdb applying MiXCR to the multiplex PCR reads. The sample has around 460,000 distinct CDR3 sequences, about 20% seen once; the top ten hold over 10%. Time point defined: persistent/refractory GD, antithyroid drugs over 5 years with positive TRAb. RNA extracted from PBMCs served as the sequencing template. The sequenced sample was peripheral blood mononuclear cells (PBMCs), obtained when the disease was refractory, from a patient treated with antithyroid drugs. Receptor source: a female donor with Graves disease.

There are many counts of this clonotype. CDR3 loop: CASIKAQGGTEAFF. CDR3 bases: TGTGCCAGCATTAAGGCACAGGGTGGGACTGAAGCTTTCTTT. V and J are TRBV6-1 and TRBJ1-1, with D tentatively TRBD1 (6 bases). This CDR3 is 14 amino acids long. Per germline, CDR1 MNHNS and CDR2 SASEGT. Trimming stripped 7 bases from V and 5 bases from J, with 17 bases between.

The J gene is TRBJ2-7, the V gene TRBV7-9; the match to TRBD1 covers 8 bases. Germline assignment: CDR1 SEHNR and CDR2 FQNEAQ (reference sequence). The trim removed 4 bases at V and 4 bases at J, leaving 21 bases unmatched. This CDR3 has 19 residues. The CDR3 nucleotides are TGTGCCAGCAGCTCCCCCGTGAGGAATCCGGGACAGGCGGCATACGAGCAGTACTTC. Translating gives CASSSPVRNPGQAAYEQYF.

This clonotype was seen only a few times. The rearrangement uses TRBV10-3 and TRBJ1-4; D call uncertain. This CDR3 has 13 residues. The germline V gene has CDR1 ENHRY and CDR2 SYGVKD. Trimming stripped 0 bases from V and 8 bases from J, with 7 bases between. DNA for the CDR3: TGTGCCATCAGTGAGTCAGGTGGCGAAAAACTGTTTTTT. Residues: CAISESGGEKLFF.

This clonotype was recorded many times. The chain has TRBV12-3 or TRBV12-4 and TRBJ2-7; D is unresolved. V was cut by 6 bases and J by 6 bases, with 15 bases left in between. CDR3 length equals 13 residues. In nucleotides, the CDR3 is TGTGCCAGCAGAGGCGGTGGGGAATCCGAGCAGTACTTC. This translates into CASRGGGESEQYF.

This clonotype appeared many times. The CDR3 nucleotides are TGCAGCGTTGAGGTACTAGCGGAGGGGGAGACCCAGTACTTC. Translated: CSVEVLAEGETQYF. The chain uses TRBV29-1 and TRBJ2-5; TRBD2 aligns across 8 bases. This CDR3 is 14 amino acids long. The junction had 8 bases not matched to a gene; V was cut back by 3 bases and J by 5 bases. Germline lookup yields CDR1 SQVTM and CDR2 ANQGSEA.

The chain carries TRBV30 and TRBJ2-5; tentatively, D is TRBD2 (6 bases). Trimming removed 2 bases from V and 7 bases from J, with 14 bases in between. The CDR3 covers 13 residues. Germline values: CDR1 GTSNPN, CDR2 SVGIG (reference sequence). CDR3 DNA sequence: TGTGCCTGGAGTCCAGGGACCGGGGGGACCCAGTACTTC. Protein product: CAWSPGTGGTQYF.

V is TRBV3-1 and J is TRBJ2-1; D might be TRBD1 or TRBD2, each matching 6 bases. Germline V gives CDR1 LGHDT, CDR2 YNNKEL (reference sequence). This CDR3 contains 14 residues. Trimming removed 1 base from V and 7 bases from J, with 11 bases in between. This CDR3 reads CASSQGGARNEQFF. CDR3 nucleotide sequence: TGTGCCAGCAGCCAAGGGGGGGCGAGGAATGAGCAGTTCTTC.

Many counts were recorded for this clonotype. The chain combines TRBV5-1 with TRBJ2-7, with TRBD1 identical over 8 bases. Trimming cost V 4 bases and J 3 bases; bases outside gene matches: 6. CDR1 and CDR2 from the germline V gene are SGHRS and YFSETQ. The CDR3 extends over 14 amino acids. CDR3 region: CASSPRTGNYEQYF. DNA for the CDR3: TGCGCCAGCAGCCCAAGGACAGGGAACTACGAGCAGTACTTC.

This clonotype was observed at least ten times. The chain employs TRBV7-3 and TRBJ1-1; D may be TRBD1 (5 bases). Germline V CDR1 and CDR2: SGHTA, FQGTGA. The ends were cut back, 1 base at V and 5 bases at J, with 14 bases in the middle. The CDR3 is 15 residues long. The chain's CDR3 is CASSLNGGEGTEAFF. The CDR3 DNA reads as TGTGCCAGCAGCTTAAATGGAGGGGAAGGGACTGAAGCTTTCTTT.

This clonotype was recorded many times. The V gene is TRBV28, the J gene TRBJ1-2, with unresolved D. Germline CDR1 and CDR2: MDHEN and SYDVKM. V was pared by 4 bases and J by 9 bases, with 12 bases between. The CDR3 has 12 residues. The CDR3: CASSSSWTRYTF. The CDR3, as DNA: TGTGCCAGCAGTTCCAGCTGGACCCGCTACACCTTC.

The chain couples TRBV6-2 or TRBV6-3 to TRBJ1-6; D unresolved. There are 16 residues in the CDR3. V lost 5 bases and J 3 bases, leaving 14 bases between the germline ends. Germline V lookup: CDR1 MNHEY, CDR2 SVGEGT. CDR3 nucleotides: TGTGCCAGCAGTGGGTCAGTTCAGGACTATAATTCACCCCTCCACTTT. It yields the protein CASSGSVQDYNSPLHF.

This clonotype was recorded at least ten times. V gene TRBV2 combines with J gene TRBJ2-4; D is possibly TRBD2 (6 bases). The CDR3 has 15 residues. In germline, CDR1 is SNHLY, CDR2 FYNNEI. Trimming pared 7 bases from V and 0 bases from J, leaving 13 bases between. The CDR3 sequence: CASTSGSVAKNIQYF. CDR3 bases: TGTGCCAGCACTTCCGGGAGCGTAGCCAAAAACATTCAGTACTTC.

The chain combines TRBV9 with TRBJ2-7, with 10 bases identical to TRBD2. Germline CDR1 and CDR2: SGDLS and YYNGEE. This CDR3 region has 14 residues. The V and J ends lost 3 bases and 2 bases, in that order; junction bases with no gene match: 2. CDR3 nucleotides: TGTGCCAGCAGCGCTAGCGGGAGTCCCTACGAGCAGTACTTC. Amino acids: CASSASGSPYEQYF.

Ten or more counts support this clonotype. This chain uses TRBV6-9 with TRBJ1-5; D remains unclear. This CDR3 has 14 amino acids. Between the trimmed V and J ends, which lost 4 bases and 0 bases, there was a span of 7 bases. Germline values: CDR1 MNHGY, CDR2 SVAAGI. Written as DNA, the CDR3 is TGTGCCAGCAGTTTTACACCTAGCAATCAGCCCCAGCATTTT. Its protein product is CASSFTPSNQPQHF.

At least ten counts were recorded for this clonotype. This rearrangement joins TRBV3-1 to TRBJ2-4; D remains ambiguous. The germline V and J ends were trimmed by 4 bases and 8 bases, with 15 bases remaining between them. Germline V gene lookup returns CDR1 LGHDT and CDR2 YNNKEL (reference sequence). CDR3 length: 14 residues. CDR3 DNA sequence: TGTGCCAGCAGCCCAGAGACCAGTGGAGACATTCAGTACTTC. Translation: CASSPETSGDIQYF.

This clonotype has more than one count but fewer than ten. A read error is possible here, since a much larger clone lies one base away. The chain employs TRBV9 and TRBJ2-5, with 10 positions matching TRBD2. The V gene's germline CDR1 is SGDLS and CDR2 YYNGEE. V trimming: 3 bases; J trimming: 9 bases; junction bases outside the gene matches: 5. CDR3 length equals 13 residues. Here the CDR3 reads CASSGGLARAQYF. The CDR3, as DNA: TGTGCCAGCAGCGGGGGACTAGCGAGGGCCCAGTACTTC. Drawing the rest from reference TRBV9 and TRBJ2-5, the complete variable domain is DSGVTQTPKHLITATGQRVTLRCSPRSGDLSVYWYQQSLDQGLQFLIQYYNGEERAKGNILERFSAQQFPDLHSELNLSSLELGDSALYFCASSGGLARAQYFGPGTRLLVL.

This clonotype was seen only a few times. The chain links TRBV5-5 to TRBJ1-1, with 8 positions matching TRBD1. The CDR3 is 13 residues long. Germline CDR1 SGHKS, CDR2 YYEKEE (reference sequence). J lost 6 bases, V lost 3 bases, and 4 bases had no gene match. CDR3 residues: CASSSLQGAEAFF. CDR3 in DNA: TGTGCCAGCAGCTCGTTACAGGGGGCTGAAGCTTTCTTT.

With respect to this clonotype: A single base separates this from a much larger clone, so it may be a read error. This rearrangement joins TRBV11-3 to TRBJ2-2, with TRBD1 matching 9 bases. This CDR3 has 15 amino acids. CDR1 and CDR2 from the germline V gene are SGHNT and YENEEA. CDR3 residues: CASSYGQGNAGELFF. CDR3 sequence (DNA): TGTGCCAGCAGCTACGGACAGGGGAACGCCGGGGAGCTGTTTTTT.

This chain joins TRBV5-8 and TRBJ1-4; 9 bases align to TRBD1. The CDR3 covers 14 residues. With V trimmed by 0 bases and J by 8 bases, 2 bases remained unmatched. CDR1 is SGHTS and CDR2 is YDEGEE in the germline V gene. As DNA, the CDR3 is TGTGCCAGCAGCTTGGGGACAGGGGAGGAAAAACTGTTTTTT. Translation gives CASSLGTGEEKLFF.

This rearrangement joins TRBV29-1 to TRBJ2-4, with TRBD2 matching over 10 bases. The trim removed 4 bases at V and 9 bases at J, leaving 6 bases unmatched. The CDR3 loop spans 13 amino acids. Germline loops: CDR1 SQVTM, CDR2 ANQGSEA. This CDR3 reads CSVAPGLASIQYF. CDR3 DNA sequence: TGCAGCGTTGCCCCGGGACTAGCGAGCATTCAGTACTTC.

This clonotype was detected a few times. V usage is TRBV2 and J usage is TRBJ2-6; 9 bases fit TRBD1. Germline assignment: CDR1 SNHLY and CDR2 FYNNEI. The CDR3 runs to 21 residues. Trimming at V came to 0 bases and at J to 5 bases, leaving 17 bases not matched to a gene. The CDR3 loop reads CASSEAPPGQGKPLWANVLTF. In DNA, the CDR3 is TGTGCCAGCAGTGAAGCGCCTCCGGGACAGGGAAAACCTCTCTGGGCCAACGTCCTGACTTTC.

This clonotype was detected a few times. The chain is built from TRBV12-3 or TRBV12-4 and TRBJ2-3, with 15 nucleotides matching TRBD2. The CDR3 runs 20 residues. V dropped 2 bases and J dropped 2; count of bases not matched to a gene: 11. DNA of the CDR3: TGTGCCAGCAGTTTATATGGGCCGGGACTAGCGGGAGGTTCCACAGATACGCAGTATTTT. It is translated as CASSLYGPGLAGGSTDTQYF.

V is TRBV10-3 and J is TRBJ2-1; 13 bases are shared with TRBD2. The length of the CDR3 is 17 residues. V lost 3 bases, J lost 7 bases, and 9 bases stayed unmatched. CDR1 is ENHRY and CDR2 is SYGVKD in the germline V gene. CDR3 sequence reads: CAISEERGLAGNNEQFF. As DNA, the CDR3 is TGTGCCATCAGTGAAGAACGGGGACTAGCGGGGAATAATGAGCAGTTCTTC.

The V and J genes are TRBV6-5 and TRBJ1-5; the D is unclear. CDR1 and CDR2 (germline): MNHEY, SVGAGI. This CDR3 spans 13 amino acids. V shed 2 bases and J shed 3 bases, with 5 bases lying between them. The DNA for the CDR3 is TGTGCCAGCAGTTACCAGGACAATCAGCCCCAGCATTTT. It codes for CASSYQDNQPQHF.

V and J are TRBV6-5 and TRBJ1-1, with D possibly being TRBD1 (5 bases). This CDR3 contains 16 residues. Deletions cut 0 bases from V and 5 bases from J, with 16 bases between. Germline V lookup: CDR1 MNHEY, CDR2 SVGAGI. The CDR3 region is CASSYSSSRVDTEAFF. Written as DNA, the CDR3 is TGTGCCAGCAGTTACTCTAGTAGCAGGGTGGATACTGAAGCTTTCTTT.

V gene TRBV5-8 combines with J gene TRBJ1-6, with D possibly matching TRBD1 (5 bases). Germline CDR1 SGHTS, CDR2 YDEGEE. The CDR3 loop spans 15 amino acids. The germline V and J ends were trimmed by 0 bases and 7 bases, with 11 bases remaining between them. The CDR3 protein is CASSLAGTWNSPLHF. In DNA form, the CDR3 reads TGTGCCAGCAGCTTGGCGGGGACGTGGAATTCACCCCTCCACTTT.

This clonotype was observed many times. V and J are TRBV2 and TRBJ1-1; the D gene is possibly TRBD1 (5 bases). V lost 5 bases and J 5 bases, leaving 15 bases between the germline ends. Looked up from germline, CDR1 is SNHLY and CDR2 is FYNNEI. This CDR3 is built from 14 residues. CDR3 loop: CASSHTGGDTEAFF. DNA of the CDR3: TGTGCCAGCAGTCACACCGGGGGGGATACTGAAGCTTTCTTT.

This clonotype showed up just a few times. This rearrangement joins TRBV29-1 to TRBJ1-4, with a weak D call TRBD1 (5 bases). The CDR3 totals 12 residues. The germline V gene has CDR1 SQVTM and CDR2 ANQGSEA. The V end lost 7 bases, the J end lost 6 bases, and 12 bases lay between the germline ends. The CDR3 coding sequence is TGCAGCGCCCTCGGGGGGGATGAAAAACTGTTTTTT. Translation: CSALGGDEKLFF.

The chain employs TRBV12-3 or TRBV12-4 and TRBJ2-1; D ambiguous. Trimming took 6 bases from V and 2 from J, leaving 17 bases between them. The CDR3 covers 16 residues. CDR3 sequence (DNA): TGTGCCAGCAGCCCTCGCGGTAATGCGACCTACAATGAGCAGTTCTTC. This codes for CASSPRGNATYNEQFF.